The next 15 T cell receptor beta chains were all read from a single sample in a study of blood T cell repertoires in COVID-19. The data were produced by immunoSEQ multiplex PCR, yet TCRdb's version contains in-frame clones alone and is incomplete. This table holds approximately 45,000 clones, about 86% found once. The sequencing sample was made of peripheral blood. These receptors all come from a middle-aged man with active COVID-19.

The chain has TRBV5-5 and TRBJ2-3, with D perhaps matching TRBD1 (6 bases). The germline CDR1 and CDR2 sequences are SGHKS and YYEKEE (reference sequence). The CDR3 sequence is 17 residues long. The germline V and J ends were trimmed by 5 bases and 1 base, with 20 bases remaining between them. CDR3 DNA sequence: TGTGCCAGCAGTTCTACAGGGAAGGGGTTGGGCACAGATACGCAGTATTTT. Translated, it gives CASSSTGKGLGTDTQYF.

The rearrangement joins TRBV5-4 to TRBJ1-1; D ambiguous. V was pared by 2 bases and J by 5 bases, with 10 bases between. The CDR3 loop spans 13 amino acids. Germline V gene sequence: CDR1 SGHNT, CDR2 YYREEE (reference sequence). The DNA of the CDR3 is TGTGCCAGCAGCTTCTCGAGGGTGACTGAAGCTTTCTTT. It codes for CASSFSRVTEAFF.

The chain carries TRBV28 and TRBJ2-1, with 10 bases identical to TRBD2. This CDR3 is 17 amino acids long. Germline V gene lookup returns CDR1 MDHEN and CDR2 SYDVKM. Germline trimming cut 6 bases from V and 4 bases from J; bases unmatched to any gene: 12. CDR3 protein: CASRTEVLTSGYNEQFF. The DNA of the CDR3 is TGTGCCAGCAGGACGGAAGTGCTGACTAGCGGGTACAATGAGCAGTTCTTC.

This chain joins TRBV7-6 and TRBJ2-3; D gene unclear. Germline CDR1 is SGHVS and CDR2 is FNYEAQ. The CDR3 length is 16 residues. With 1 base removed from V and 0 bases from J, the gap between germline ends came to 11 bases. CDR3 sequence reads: CASSLVSGPSTDTQYF. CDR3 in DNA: TGTGCCAGCAGCTTAGTCAGTGGGCCAAGCACAGATACGCAGTATTTT.

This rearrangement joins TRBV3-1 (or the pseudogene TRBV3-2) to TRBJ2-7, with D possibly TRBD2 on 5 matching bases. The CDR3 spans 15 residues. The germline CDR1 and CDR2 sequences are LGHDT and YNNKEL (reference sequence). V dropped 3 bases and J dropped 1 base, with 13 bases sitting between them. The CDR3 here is CASSHNPAASYEQYF. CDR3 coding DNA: TGTGCCAGCAGCCACAATCCAGCGGCGTCCTACGAGCAGTACTTC.

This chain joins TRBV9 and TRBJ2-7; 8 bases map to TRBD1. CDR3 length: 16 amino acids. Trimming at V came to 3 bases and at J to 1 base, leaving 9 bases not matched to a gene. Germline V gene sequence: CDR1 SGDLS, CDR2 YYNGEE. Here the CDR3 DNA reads TGTGCCAGCAGCGGAAGACAGGGGCCCGATTCCTACGAGCAGTACTTC. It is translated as CASSGRQGPDSYEQYF. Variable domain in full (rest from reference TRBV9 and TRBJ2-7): DSGVTQTPKHLITATGQRVTLRCSPRSGDLSVYWYQQSLDQGLQFLIQYYNGEERAKGNILERFSAQQFPDLHSELNLSSLELGDSALYFCASSGRQGPDSYEQYFGPGTRLTVT.

CDR3 region: CASSPQGPYGYTF. CDR3 bases: TGTGCCAGCAGCCCTCAGGGGCCTTATGGCTACACCTTC. The J gene is TRBJ1-2, the V gene TRBV5-4; TRBD1 might be the D (6 bases). Trimming left V 4 bases short and J 5 bases short, with 12 bases between. The CDR3 totals 13 residues. CDR1 and CDR2 (germline): SGHNT, YYREEE (reference sequence). Filled out from reference TRBV5-4 and TRBJ1-2, the complete variable domain reads ETGVTQSPTHLIKTRGQQVTLRCSSQSGHNTVSWYQQALGQGPQFIFQYYREEENGRGNFPPRFSGLQFPNYSSELNVNALELDDSALYLCASSPQGPYGYTFGSGTRLTVV.

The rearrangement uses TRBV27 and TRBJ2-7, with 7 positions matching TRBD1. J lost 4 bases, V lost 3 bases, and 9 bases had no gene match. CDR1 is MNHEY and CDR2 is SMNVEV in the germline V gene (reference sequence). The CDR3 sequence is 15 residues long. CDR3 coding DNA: TGTGCCAGCAGTTTCAAAGGGCAGGGGGTGTACGAGCAGTACTTC. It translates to CASSFKGQGVYEQYF.

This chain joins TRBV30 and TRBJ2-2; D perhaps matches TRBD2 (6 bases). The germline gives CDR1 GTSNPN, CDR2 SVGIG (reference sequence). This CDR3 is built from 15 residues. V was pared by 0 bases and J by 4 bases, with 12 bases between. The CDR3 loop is CAWSVGGLGTGELFF. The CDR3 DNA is TGTGCCTGGAGTGTAGGAGGGCTCGGCACCGGGGAGCTGTTTTTT.

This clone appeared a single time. CDR3 loop: CASSKLAGANRGVEQYF. CDR3 sequence (DNA): TGTGCCAGCAGTAAGTTAGCGGGAGCGAACCGGGGAGTTGAGCAGTACTTC. V usage is TRBV28 and J usage is TRBJ2-7; 9 bases match TRBD2. There are 17 residues in the CDR3. The ends lost 5 bases at V and 7 bases at J; junction bases unmatched: 18. Per germline, CDR1 MDHEN and CDR2 SYDVKM.

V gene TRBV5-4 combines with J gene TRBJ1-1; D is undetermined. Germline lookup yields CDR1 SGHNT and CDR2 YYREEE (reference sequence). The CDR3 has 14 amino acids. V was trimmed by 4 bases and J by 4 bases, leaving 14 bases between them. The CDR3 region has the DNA TGTGCCAGCAGCCCCCTAGCGGGGAGCACTGAAGCTTTCTTT. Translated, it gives CASSPLAGSTEAFF.

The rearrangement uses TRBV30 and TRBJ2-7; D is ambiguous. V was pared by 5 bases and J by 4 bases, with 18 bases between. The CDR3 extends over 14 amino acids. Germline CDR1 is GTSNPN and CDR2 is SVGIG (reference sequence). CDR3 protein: CAWGLSGSAYEQYF. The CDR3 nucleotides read TGTGCCTGGGGATTGTCCGGGTCGGCATACGAGCAGTACTTC.

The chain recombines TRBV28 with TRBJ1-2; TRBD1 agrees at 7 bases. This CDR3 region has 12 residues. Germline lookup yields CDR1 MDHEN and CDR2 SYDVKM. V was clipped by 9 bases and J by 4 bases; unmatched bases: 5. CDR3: CASMDRIYGYTF. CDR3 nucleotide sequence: TGTGCCAGTATGGACAGGATCTATGGCTACACCTTC.

The CDR3 nucleotides read TGTGCCAGCAGTCACCGGACTAGCGGCTACGAGCAGTACTTC. This encodes CASSHRTSGYEQYF. The rearrangement uses TRBV13 and TRBJ2-7; TRBD2 agrees at 10 bases. The CDR3 has 14 amino acids. V lost 6 bases to trimming and J lost 3 bases; unmatched junction nucleotides: 5. CDR1 and CDR2 (germline): PRHDT, FYEKMQ (reference sequence). Combining the CDR3 with reference TRBV13 and TRBJ2-7 gives the whole variable domain AAGVIQSPRHLIKEKRETATLKCYPIPRHDTVYWYQQGPGQDPQFLISFYEKMQSDKGSIPDRFSAQQFSDYHSELNMSSLELGDSALYFCASSHRTSGYEQYFGPGTRLTVT.

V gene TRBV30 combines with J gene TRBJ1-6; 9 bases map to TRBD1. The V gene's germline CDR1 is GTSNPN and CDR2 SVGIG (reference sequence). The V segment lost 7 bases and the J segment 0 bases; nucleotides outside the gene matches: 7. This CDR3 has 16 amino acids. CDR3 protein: CASPGQGSSYNSPLHF. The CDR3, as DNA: TGTGCCTCCCCTGGACAGGGGAGCTCCTATAATTCACCCCTCCACTTT. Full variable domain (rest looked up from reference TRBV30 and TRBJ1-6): SQTIHQWPATLVQPVGSPLSLECTVEGTSNPNLYWYRQAAGRGLQLLFYSVGIGQISSEVPQNLSASRPQDRQFILSSKKLLLSDSGFYLCASPGQGSSYNSPLHFGNGTRLTVT.